Listed below are T cell receptor beta chains from one sample, sequenced in a study of early stage breast cancer tumors. Sequenced by immunoSEQ multiplex PCR; TCRdb stores in-frame clones only, minus some. The sample carries tens of thousands of clones, more than 60% recorded once. The source material was blood. The receptors were gathered from a person aged 55 to 69 with breast cancer. Each CDR3 is given with its conserved first and last residue. Fields, in order: D gene, CDR3 length, J gene, clone size, V gene, CDR3 DNA, CDR3 protein. The D gene is left open where the match is weak. Only part of the rows carry a size: once, few, many, or a class if the clone is expanded.

>.|13|TRBJ1-1|.|TRBV6-6
TGTGCCAGCAGTTTCCAGGGAGGCACTGAAGCTTTCTTT
CASSFQGGTEAFF
>.|14|TRBJ1-1|.|TRBV18
TGTGCCAGCTCAGAAGGGGGGTCCGACACTGAAGCTTTCTTT
CASSEGGSDTEAFF
>TRBD2|15|TRBJ2-1|few|TRBV9
TGTGCCAGCAGCGTACTAGCGGAGGGAACCACCGAGCAGTTCTTC
CASSVLAEGTTEQFF
>TRBD1|15|TRBJ1-1|.|TRBV6-5
TGTGCCAGCAGTTACCAACCGGGGACAGGGGCTGAAGCTTTCTTT
CASSYQPGTGAEAFF
>.|15|TRBJ2-2|.|TRBV7-2
TGTGCCAGCAGCTTAGGGGGGTGGAACACCGGGGAGCTGTTTTTT
CASSLGGWNTGELFF
>TRBD1|15|TRBJ2-5|.|TRBV5-1
TGCGCCAGCAGCTTGGAGGGCAGGGGGCACGAGACCCAGTACTTC
CASSLEGRGHETQYF
>TRBD2|15|TRBJ2-7|.|TRBV7-9
TGTGCCAGCAGCCCCTATGGGAGGGGAACCTACGAGCAGTACTTC
CASSPYGRGTYEQYF
>.|16|TRBJ2-6|.|TRBV30
TGTGCCTGGAGTGTAGGGATTATCTCTGGGGCCAACGTCCTGACTTTC
CAWSVGIISGANVLTF
>TRBD2|20|TRBJ2-5|.|TRBV6-1
TGTGCCAGCAGTGAAGCGCCGCTTTGGACTAGCGGGAGTTTCCAAGAGACCCAGTACTTC
CASSEAPLWTSGSFQETQYF
>.|13|TRBJ1-1|.|TRBV27
TGTGCCAGCAGTGACAGGTCGAACACTGAAGCTTTCTTT
CASSDRSNTEAFF
>TRBD2|14|TRBJ2-5|few|TRBV11-2
TGTGCCAGCAGCTTAACCCGGGGGGACTCGGCCCAGTACTTC
CASSLTRGDSAQYF
>.|17|TRBJ2-1|few|TRBV28
TGTGCCAGCAGCCGCGATCCTAGGCTAGCGTACTACAATGAGCAGTTCTTC
CASSRDPRLAYYNEQFF
>TRBD1|13|TRBJ2-3|.|TRBV5-1
TGCGCCAGCAGCGTGGACAGGTATGATACGCAGTATTTT
CASSVDRYDTQYF
>.|13|TRBJ1-2|.|TRBV5-1
TGCGCCAGCAGCTTAGAACCGGGGGGAGGCTACACCTTC
CASSLEPGGGYTF
>.|15|TRBJ1-4|.|TRBV5-1
TGCGCCAGCAGCCGGACTGGGGGCGCCAATGAAAAACTGTTTTTT
CASSRTGGANEKLFF
>TRBD1|13|TRBJ1-1|.|TRBV6-6
TGTGCCAGCAGTCGGACAGGGGGCACTGAAGCTTTCTTT
CASSRTGGTEAFF
>TRBD1|16|TRBJ2-2|.|TRBV7-3
TGTGCCAGCAGCCCCCGGGACAGGGGAAACACCGGGGAGCTGTTTTTT
CASSPRDRGNTGELFF
>.|15|TRBJ2-3|.|TRBV28
TGTGCCAGCAGGAGTGCCCGAGGTGTAACAGATACGCAGTATTTT
CASRSARGVTDTQYF
>.|11|TRBJ2-7|.|TRBV10-3
TGTGCCTCGGGCCCCGGCCACGAGCAGTACTTC
CASGPGHEQYF
>.|15|TRBJ2-1|.|TRBV5-1
TGCGCCAGCAGCTTGGTTGGGGGAGAGGCAAATGAGCAGTTCTTC
CASSLVGGEANEQFF
>.|14|TRBJ1-5|few|TRBV2
TGTGCCAGCAGTCCATCGGGGGTTGATCAGCCCCAGCATTTT
CASSPSGVDQPQHF
>.|15|TRBJ2-5|.|TRBV5-1
TGCGCCAGCAGCCCTACCTTTAGGGTCCAAGAGACCCAGTACTTC
CASSPTFRVQETQYF
>TRBD2|16|TRBJ2-1|once|TRBV5-1
TGCGCCAGCAGCGCCTGGACTAGCGGGAATAAGGGTGAGCAGTTCTTC
CASSAWTSGNKGEQFF
>TRBD2|16|TRBJ2-7|.|TRBV5-6
TGTGCCAGCAGCTTGAGTCTAGCGGGACCATCCTACGAGCAGTACTTC
CASSLSLAGPSYEQYF
>.|13|TRBJ2-2|.|TRBV9
TGTGCCAGCCAGGGCAGGCGGACCGGGGAGCTGTTTTTT
CASQGRRTGELFF
>TRBD1|15|TRBJ2-7|.|TRBV19
TGTGCCAGTAGTATAGATAGGGACAGGGTCTCCGAGCAGTACTTC
CASSIDRDRVSEQYF
>TRBD1|14|TRBJ2-7|.|TRBV7-8
TGTGCCAGCAGCTTCGGGACAGGGGGGACTCAAGGGTACTTC
CASSFGTGGTQGYF
>.|14|TRBJ2-1|.|TRBV6-5
TGTGCCAGCAGTTACTCTAGTGTCGGCAATGAGCAGTTCTTC
CASSYSSVGNEQFF
>.|13|TRBJ1-1|.|TRBV6-1
TGTGCCAGCAGTGAACAGGAGAACACTGAAGCTTTCTTT
CASSEQENTEAFF
>.|12|TRBJ1-3|.|TRBV29-1
TGCAGCGTTGCCAGGGACGGAAACACCATATATTTT
CSVARDGNTIYF
>.|15|TRBJ2-3|.|TRBV4-2
TGTGCCAGCAGCCAATACACCGGGGAGGCAGATACGCAGTATTTT
CASSQYTGEADTQYF
>.|12|TRBJ2-7|.|TRBV7-9
TGTGCCAGCAGCCCGGGTCCCTACGAGCAGTACTTC
CASSPGPYEQYF
>TRBD2|13|TRBJ2-7|.|TRBV5-5
TGTGCCAGCAGCCTGGGGGGGACCTACGAGCAGTACTTC
CASSLGGTYEQYF
>.|16|TRBJ1-1|.|TRBV2
TGTGCCAGCTCTGAAGACGCTGGATCGAGAAGCACTGAAGCTTTCTTT
CASSEDAGSRSTEAFF
>TRBD1|16|TRBJ2-5|.|TRBV7-9
TGTGCCAGCAGCTTAAAACAGGGGGCTATTCAAGAGACCCAGTACTTC
CASSLKQGAIQETQYF
>.|13|TRBJ1-5|.|TRBV18
TGTGCCAGCTCTCCAGAGAGCAATCAGCCCCAGCATTTT
CASSPESNQPQHF
>TRBD2|15|TRBJ2-3|.|TRBV19
TGTGCCAGTAGTACTACTAGCGGGTGGGGAGATACGCAGTATTTT
CASSTTSGWGDTQYF
>.|15|TRBJ1-5|few|TRBV6-1
TGTGCCAGCGCGACCCAGGGGTATAGCAATCAGCCCCAGCATTTT
CASATQGYSNQPQHF
>TRBD1|14|TRBJ1-2|.|TRBV9
TGTGCCAGCAGCGCTACCGGGACAGGGGATGGCTACACCTTC
CASSATGTGDGYTF
>.|14|TRBJ1-2|.|TRBV6-5
TGTGCCAGCACCAACGGGGGGGGATCACGTGGCTACACCTTC
CASTNGGGSRGYTF
>.|19|TRBJ2-1|.|TRBV4-1
TGCGCCAGCAGCCAAGATACGGGGGCAAGAGCCTCCCCTTACAATGAGCAGTTCTTC
CASSQDTGARASPYNEQFF
>.|15|TRBJ2-1|.|TRBV6-4
TGTGCCAGCAGTGACTCGACCAGGGGTGACAATGAGCAGTTCTTC
CASSDSTRGDNEQFF